A selection of T cell receptor beta chains follows, all from one sample in a study of blood T cell repertoires in COVID-19. Measured with immunoSEQ multiplex PCR; TCRdb has only the in-frame clones, and not every one. The table records roughly 340,000 clones, about 90% of them present only once. Sample: peripheral blood. These receptors originate from a woman aged 45-65 years with COVID-19, enrolled during active disease. The CDR3 runs from the conserved cysteine through the conserved F or W. A D gene is named only where the DNA matches it firmly. The size field is filled for only some rows; it gives once, few, many or a size class.

abundance | d_gene | j_gene | v_gene | CDR3aa | CDR3nt
NA | NA | TRBJ2-3 | TRBV7-8 | CASSPRNTDTQYF | TGTGCCAGCAGTCCTAGGAACACAGATACGCAGTATTTT
NA | NA | TRBJ1-2 | TRBV19 | CASINLGGQAYGYTF | TGTGCCAGCATAAACCTCGGGGGTCAGGCGTATGGCTACACCTTC
NA | NA | TRBJ1-1 | TRBV2 | CASRRGHMNTEAFF | TGTGCCAGCAGGAGAGGACATATGAACACTGAAGCTTTCTTT
NA | NA | TRBJ1-1 | TRBV6-6 | CASNQGSFFLTEAFF | TGTGCCAGCAATCAGGGCAGCTTCTTCCTCACTGAAGCTTTCTTT
NA | NA | TRBJ2-1 | TRBV5-5 | CASSLVAVTNNEQFF | TGTGCCAGCAGCTTGGTAGCGGTTACAAACAATGAGCAGTTCTTC
NA | NA | TRBJ1-4 | TRBV25-1 | CASSEWRGTDATNEKLFF | TGTGCCAGCAGTGAATGGAGGGGTACAGACGCAACTAATGAAAAACTGTTTTTT
NA | NA | TRBJ1-5 | TRBV5-4 | CASSLEVWGDRQF | TGTGCCAGCAGCTTGGAAGTTTGGGGTGACAGGCAATTT
NA | TRBD2 | TRBJ2-1 | TRBV10-3 | CATLPGLAGDNEQFF | TGTGCCACCCTCCCGGGACTAGCGGGAGACAATGAGCAGTTCTTC
NA | NA | TRBJ1-5 | TRBV7-2 | CASSSQLNQPQHF | TGTGCCAGCAGTTCCCAACTAAATCAGCCCCAGCATTTT
NA | NA | TRBJ1-3 | TRBV19 | CASSLAQATSGNTIYF | TGTGCCAGTAGTCTCGCTCAGGCAACCTCTGGAAACACCATATATTTT
NA | NA | TRBJ2-7 | TRBV10-3 | CAISENVAVSYEQYF | TGTGCCATCAGTGAGAACGTGGCCGTTTCCTACGAGCAGTACTTC
NA | TRBD1 | TRBJ1-6 | TRBV28 | CASSLDRGNSPLHF | TGTGCCAGCAGTCTCGACAGGGGAAATTCACCCCTCCACTTT
NA | NA | TRBJ2-2 | TRBV18 | CASSRDRNTGELFF | TGTGCCAGCTCTCGCGACAGGAACACCGGGGAGCTGTTTTTT
once | TRBD1 | TRBJ2-7 | TRBV28 | CASSATTGGSYEQYF | TGTGCCAGCAGCGCGACGACAGGGGGCTCCTACGAGCAGTACTTC
NA | NA | TRBJ2-2 | TRBV3-1/TRBV3-2 | CASSQVGPNTGELFF | TGTGCCAGCAGCCAAGTGGGCCCCAACACCGGGGAGCTGTTTTTT
NA | NA | TRBJ2-5 | TRBV21-1 | CASSQGGETQYF | TGTGCCAGCAGCCAGGGTGGGGAGACCCAGTACTTC
NA | NA | TRBJ1-2 | TRBV3-1/TRBV3-2 | CASSPSSVSVYGYTF | TGTGCCAGCAGCCCTAGCAGTGTCAGTGTTTATGGCTACACCTTC
NA | TRBD2 | TRBJ2-4 | TRBV19 | CASSSGRRNLAKNIQYF | TGTGCCAGTAGTAGCGGGAGGAGAAATCTAGCCAAAAACATTCAGTACTTC
NA | NA | TRBJ1-5 | TRBV12-3/TRBV12-4 | CASSFQGNQPQHF | TGTGCCAGCAGTTTTCAGGGGAATCAGCCCCAGCATTTT
NA | NA | TRBJ2-7 | TRBV18 | CASSLAPGFGYEQYF | TGTGCCAGCTCGCTTGCACCAGGGTTCGGCTACGAGCAGTACTTC
NA | TRBD2 | TRBJ2-5 | TRBV5-1 | CASSRLAAQETQYF | TGCGCCAGCAGCCGACTAGCGGCTCAAGAGACCCAGTACTTC